The clone carrying this T cell receptor beta chain was counted many times. Its antigen is currently unknown. The data originate from a study of metastatic and nonmetastatic thyroid tumors. General observations from the study: Malignant thyroid tumors reportedly exceeded benign nodules significantly in TCR beta diversity, with the difference appearing in blood and tumor.

The length of the CDR3 is 16 residues. V dropped 3 bases and J dropped 3; count of bases not matched to a gene: 6. Germline-derived CDR1 and CDR2 are LNHDA and SQIVND (reference sequence). Thyroid surgery had not been preceded by any treatment in any patient. As originally analysed: Clinicopathological groups of papillary thyroid cancer showed CDR3 differences that were used to build a distant-metastasis classifier. Via MiXCR, TCRdb re-called the PCR reads. TCRdb assigned the V and J calls; the authors' analysis was not used. Of around 26,000 clones detected, 20% appear once; the ten largest clones hold around 4.6%.

This receptor was identified in a female donor with papillary thyroid cancer or a benign thyroid nodule (not recorded which). Some clones in this sample may be carry-over from other donors' samples. The gene calls are TRBV19 and TRBJ2-7; TRBD1 matches 12 bases. The material sequenced was adjacent normal tissue. The CDR3: CASSMGTGGAGYEQYF. DNA of the CDR3: TGTGCCAGTAGTATGGGGACAGGGGGCGCAGGCTACGAGCAGTACTTC.